These 7 T cell receptor beta chains were sequenced from one sample in a study of shared clonotypes between healthy human individuals. The method was immunoSEQ multiplex PCR; TCRdb's version includes in-frame clones alone and lacks a portion of them. The sample lists about 2.1 million clones; about 92% were seen once. Naive CD8 isolation took CD45RO-negative cells positively selected for CCR7 and excluded terminally differentiated effector memory CD45RA+ cells. Source material: naive CD8+ T cells from PBMCs. These receptor sequences come from a man younger than 35 in good health. Some clones in this sample may be carry-over from other donors' samples.

The chain combines TRBV19 with TRBJ2-1; D remains ambiguous. Germline V gene sequence: CDR1 LNHDA, CDR2 SQIVND (reference sequence). This CDR3 is 13 amino acids long. Trimming pared 5 bases from V and 9 bases from J, leaving 14 bases between. CDR3 nucleotides: TGTGCCAGTAGTGTACTCCGTGGTGGTGAGCAGTTCTTC. Protein: CASSVLRGGEQFF.

This chain connects TRBV25-1 to TRBJ1-1; maybe TRBD1 (5 bases). This CDR3 spans 11 amino acids. Germline V gene sequence: CDR1 MGHDK, CDR2 SYGVNS. V gave up 7 bases and J gave up 6 bases, with 9 bases separating them. CDR3 protein: CASMAGAEAFF. The CDR3 nucleotides are TGTGCCAGCATGGCGGGGGCTGAAGCTTTCTTT.

J is TRBJ2-5 and V is TRBV25-1; TRBD1 is a possible D gene (6 bases). Germline V gives CDR1 MGHDK, CDR2 SYGVNS. The V and J ends lost 2 bases and 5 bases respectively, with 12 bases between them. This CDR3 is 14 amino acids long. The CDR3 DNA reads TGTGCCAGCAGTGAAGGGGGCTCGGGGGAGACCCAGTACTTC. Protein sequence: CASSEGGSGETQYF.

V usage is TRBV27 and J usage is TRBJ2-7; D uncertain. V lost 10 bases and J lost 4, with 14 bases in between. Germline assignment: CDR1 MNHEY and CDR2 SMNVEV (reference sequence). The CDR3 has 12 residues. CDR3 region: CATRPSPYEQYF. The CDR3 nucleotides read TGTGCCACCCGGCCCTCTCCGTACGAGCAGTACTTC.

This rearrangement joins TRBV21-1 to TRBJ2-3; the tabulated D call, TRBD2, remains unverified against the DNA. TRBV21-1 is a listed pseudogene. The CDR3 loop spans 15 amino acids. CDR3 residues: CASSKVGGVTDTQYF. CDR3 sequence (DNA): TGTGCCAGCAGCAAAGTTGGGGGGGTCACAGATACGCAGTATTTT.

Remarks on this clone: Other nucleotide sequences in the sample specify the same CDR3. The DNA of the CDR3 is TGTGCCAGCAGTTACTCGGGGGGTGAAGCTTTCTTT. It codes for CASSYSGGEAFF. The chain joins TRBV6-5 to TRBJ1-1, with D maybe TRBD1 (5 bases). Germline CDR1 is MNHEY and CDR2 is SVGAGI. Trimming shortened V by 0 bases and J by 7 bases, and 6 bases separated the two germline ends. CDR3 size: 12 residues.

J is TRBJ2-1 and V is TRBV6-5; D gene ambiguous. The CDR3 extends over 14 amino acids. Between the trimmed V and J ends, which lost 0 bases and 7 bases, there was a span of 10 bases. Germline CDR1 MNHEY, CDR2 SVGAGI. CDR3 loop: CASSYSTSGNEQFF. The CDR3 DNA sequence: TGTGCCAGCAGTTACTCGACATCTGGAAATGAGCAGTTCTTC.